What follows are 5 T cell receptor beta chains derived from one specimen sequenced in a study of blood T cell repertoires in COVID-19 (TCRdb year 2020). Library construction relied on the immunoSEQ multiplex PCR assay. Held by TCRdb, this immuneACCESS table contains in-frame sequences only and omits some clones. Under half of the omission traces to an unresolved V gene where checked; the cause of the rest is unknown. The sample records fewer than 120,000 clones, 87% of which are singletons. The ten largest account for more than 4.5% of the sample. Sequences were obtained from peripheral blood. These receptors came from a human donor in a cohort sampled during active COVID-19.

V and J are TRBV4-3 and TRBJ2-5; TRBD2 might be the D (6 bases). The CDR3 runs 15 residues. Trimming removed 2 bases at V and 5 bases at J, with 15 bases between. Germline assignment: CDR1 LGHNA and CDR2 YSLEER. CDR3 in amino acids: CASSQSVGGFETQYF. The CDR3 bases are TGCGCCAGCAGCCAATCTGTGGGAGGTTTTGAGACCCAGTACTTC.

The chain recombines TRBV5-6 with TRBJ1-1; a possible D gene is TRBD1 (6 bases). This CDR3 is built from 15 residues. The germline V gene has CDR1 SGHDT and CDR2 YYEEEE. The V gene lost 0 bases and the J gene lost 1 base, with 10 bases spanning the gap. Here the CDR3 reads CASSLVGQANTEAFF. The CDR3 nucleotides read TGTGCCAGCAGCTTGGTGGGACAAGCGAACACTGAAGCTTTCTTT.

The V call is TRBV10-3, the J call TRBJ2-3, with TRBD1 matching over 9 bases. In germline, CDR1 is ENHRY, CDR2 SYGVKD. The CDR3 extends over 14 amino acids. The trim removed 2 bases at V and 3 bases at J, leaving 0 bases unmatched. CDR3 bases: TGTGCCATCAGTGAGGGACAGGGGACAGATACGCAGTATTTT. Protein sequence: CAISEGQGTDTQYF.

This rearrangement joins TRBV2 to TRBJ1-2, with a weak D call TRBD1 (5 bases). Germline lookup yields CDR1 SNHLY and CDR2 FYNNEI. The V and J ends lost 6 bases and 1 base respectively, with 9 bases between them. CDR3 size: 13 residues. The CDR3 DNA is TGTGCCAGCAGGGAACAGGTTAACTATGGCTACACCTTC. The encoded protein is CASREQVNYGYTF.

The rearrangement joins TRBV30 to TRBJ1-2; maybe TRBD1 (6 bases). This CDR3 has 14 amino acids. The V gene's germline CDR1 is GTSNPN and CDR2 SVGIG (reference sequence). Between the trimmed V and J ends, which lost 2 bases and 3 bases, there was a span of 13 bases. The CDR3 region is CAWSRQVGDYGYTF. The CDR3 DNA is TGTGCCTGGAGTCGACAGGTGGGGGACTATGGCTACACCTTC.